The 5 T cell receptor beta chains presented below share a single source sample, sequenced in a study of cytomegalovirus exposure and HLA in healthy donors. The PCR was carried out with 60 Vbeta primers and 13 Jbeta primers. Sequenced by immunoSEQ multiplex PCR; TCRdb stores in-frame clones only, minus some. The data hold approximately 76,000 clones, with 79% observed a single time. Sequencing was done on a sample of PBMCs. These receptors came from a man aged 30-40 years in good health and CMV-seronegative.

The V and J genes are TRBV27 and TRBJ2-1, with TRBD1 matching over 7 bases. This CDR3 is built from 14 residues. The germline gives CDR1 MNHEY, CDR2 SMNVEV (reference sequence). J gave up 9 bases and V 3 bases, and 8 bases lay outside the gene matches. As DNA, the CDR3 is TGTGCCAGCAGTTTTTGGGACAGTCTCACTGAGCAGTTCTTC. Protein sequence: CASSFWDSLTEQFF.

This clone was seen a few times. V and J are TRBV7-9 and TRBJ1-1; D uncertain. From germline, CDR1 is SEHNR and CDR2 FQNEAQ (reference sequence). This CDR3 is built from 13 residues. V lost 3 bases to trimming and J lost 3 bases, with 8 bases between them. CDR3 DNA sequence: TGTGCCAGCAGCTTGGTGCGGGACACTGAAGCTTTCTTT. Translation: CASSLVRDTEAFF.

This chain links TRBV27 with TRBJ2-7, with 9 nucleotides matching TRBD1. The J segment lost 2 bases and the V segment lost 4 bases, leaving 6 bases of the junction unmatched. Germline V gene lookup returns CDR1 MNHEY and CDR2 SMNVEV (reference sequence). The CDR3 consists of 15 residues. The DNA of the CDR3 is TGTGCCAGCAGTTATGGCGGGACAGGGCCCTACGAGCAGTACTTC. Translation gives CASSYGGTGPYEQYF.

This clone was observed a handful of times. The genes are TRBV5-6 and TRBJ2-7; the D gene is possibly TRBD1 (6 bases). Trimming left V 4 bases short and J 3 bases short, with 11 bases between. Germline loops: CDR1 SGHDT, CDR2 YYEEEE. The CDR3 has 13 residues. CDR3 residues: CASSVGQNYEQYF. The DNA for the CDR3 is TGTGCCAGCAGCGTAGGACAGAACTACGAGCAGTACTTC. Full variable domain (missing parts from reference TRBV5-6 and TRBJ2-7): DAGVTQSPTHLIKTRGQQVTLRCSPKSGHDTVSWYQQALGQGPQFIFQYYEEEERQRGNFPDRFSGHQFPNYSSELNVNALLLGDSALYLCASSVGQNYEQYFGPGTRLTVT.

This clone showed up just once. The chain has TRBV6-5 and TRBJ1-6; a possible D gene is TRBD1 (6 bases). CDR1 is MNHEY, CDR2 SVGAGI, per germline. V lost 2 bases and J lost 10, with 15 bases in between. This CDR3 comprises 15 residues. DNA for the CDR3: TGTGCCAGCAGTTACAGCCAGGGGAGGGAATCACCCCTCCACTTT. Translated: CASSYSQGRESPLHF.